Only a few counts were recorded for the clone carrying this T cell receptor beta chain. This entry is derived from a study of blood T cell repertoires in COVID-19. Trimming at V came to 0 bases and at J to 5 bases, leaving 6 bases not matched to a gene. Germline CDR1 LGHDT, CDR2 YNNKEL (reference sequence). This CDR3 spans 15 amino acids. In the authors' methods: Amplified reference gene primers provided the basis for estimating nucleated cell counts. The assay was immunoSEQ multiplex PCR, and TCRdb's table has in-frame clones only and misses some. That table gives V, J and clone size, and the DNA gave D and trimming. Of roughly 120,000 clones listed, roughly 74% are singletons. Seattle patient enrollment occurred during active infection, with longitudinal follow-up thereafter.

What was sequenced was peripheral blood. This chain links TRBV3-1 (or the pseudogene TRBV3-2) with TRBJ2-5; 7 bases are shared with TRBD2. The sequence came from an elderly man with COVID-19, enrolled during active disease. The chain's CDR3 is CASSQEGEGSETQYF. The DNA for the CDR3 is TGTGCCAGCAGCCAAGAGGGGGAGGGCTCGGAGACCCAGTACTTC.